This TCR beta chain came from a study of T cells in Graves' hyperthyroidism and ophthalmopathy. This clonotype was detected many times. Antigen: not known. Broader study findings: Ophthalmopathy was model-predicted a median about 6.7 months pre-onset. Ophthalmopathy was told apart from stable hyperthyroidism by a 13 V-J model.

Amplified regions were TCR beta CDR3 sequences from RNA transcripts. HTBI primers drove first-round RT-PCR of the TCR CDR3. Each CDR3 protein gets one entry after TCRdb re-called the multiplex PCR reads with MiXCR. In the table there are under 200,000 distinct CDR3 sequences, approximately 9% of which are singletons. CDR3 length: 16 amino acids. CDR1 is MDHEN, CDR2 SYDVKM, per germline. Trimming cost V 5 bases and J 2 bases; bases outside gene matches: 8. This sequence originates from a woman under 30 with Graves' hyperthyroidism that later progressed to Graves' ophthalmopathy. The rearrangement uses TRBV28 and TRBJ1-4; 7 bases map to TRBD1. Sequencing was carried out using blood. The CDR3 is CASSPRTGPTNEKLFF. The CDR3 bases are TGTGCCAGCAGTCCGCGGACAGGCCCCACTAATGAAAAACTGTTTTTT. Filled out from reference TRBV28 and TRBJ1-4, the complete variable domain reads DVKVTQSSRYLVKRTGEKVFLECVQDMDHENMFWYRQDPGLGLRLIYFSYDVKMKEKGDIPEGYSVSREKKERFSLILESASTNQTSMYLCASSPRTGPTNEKLFFGSGTQLSVL.